The sequence of this TCR beta chain was determined in a study of spatial heterogeneity in lung cancer. Sample time point: sample taken at primary tumor resection. Samples were donated by 72 untreated early-stage non-small cell lung cancer patients. MiXCR was run by TCRdb on the 5' RACE reads, yielding one entry per CDR3 protein. The data hold tens of thousands of distinct CDR3 sequences, with around 7% observed a single time. This clonotype was recorded many times. The CDR3 has 13 residues. V dropped 4 bases and J dropped 4 bases, with 7 bases sitting between them. Germline V lookup: CDR1 KGHDR, CDR2 SFDVKD.

The V call is TRBV24-1, the J call TRBJ1-5, with D unresolved. This receptor was identified in a male donor with early-stage non-small cell lung cancer. The sample was PBMCs, taken at surgery. CDR3: CATSEQSNQPQHF. The DNA for the CDR3 is TGTGCCACCAGTGAACAATCTAATCAGCCCCAGCATTTT.